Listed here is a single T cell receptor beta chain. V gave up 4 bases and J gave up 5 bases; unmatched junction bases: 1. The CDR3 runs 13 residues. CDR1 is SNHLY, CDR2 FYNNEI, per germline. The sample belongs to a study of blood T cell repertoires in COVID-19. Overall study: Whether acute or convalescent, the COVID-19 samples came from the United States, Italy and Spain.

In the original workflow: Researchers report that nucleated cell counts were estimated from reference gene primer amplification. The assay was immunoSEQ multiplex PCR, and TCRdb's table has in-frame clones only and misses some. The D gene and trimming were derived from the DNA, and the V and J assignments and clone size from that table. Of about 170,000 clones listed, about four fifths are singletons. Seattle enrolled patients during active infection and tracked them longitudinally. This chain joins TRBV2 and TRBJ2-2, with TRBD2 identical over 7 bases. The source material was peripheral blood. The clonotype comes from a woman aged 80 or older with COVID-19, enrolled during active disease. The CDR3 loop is CASSGLATGELFF. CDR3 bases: TGTGCCAGCAGTGGACTAGCAACCGGGGAGCTGTTTTTT.